What follows is one T cell receptor beta chain and its context. Its antigen is as yet unknown. This sample is part of a study of cytomegalovirus exposure and HLA in healthy donors. Background on the study: Out of roughly 170 million T cells, an earlier analysis found some 120 million unique TCR beta sequences in total. Findings and caveats of the study: In vitro assays verified that three CMV-associated chains recognized CMV antigens specifically.

Primers for the PCR totalled 60 Vbeta and 13 Jbeta. Produced via immunoSEQ multiplex PCR; TCRdb's table is partial and in-frame only. Of 150,000 to 250,000 clones in the sample, 70% to 90% were seen once. This CDR3 has 15 residues. The V segment lost 3 bases and the J segment 5 bases; nucleotides outside the gene matches: 9. Germline CDR1 is LNHDA and CDR2 is SQIVND (reference sequence). The sequence was obtained from a woman between 50 and 59 years old in good health and CMV-seronegative. The sample taken for sequencing was PBMCs. This chain joins TRBV19 and TRBJ2-5; 7 bases fit TRBD2. The CDR3 loop reads CASSILGGSWETQYF. In DNA, the CDR3 is TGTGCCAGTAGTATTTTGGGCGGGAGTTGGGAGACCCAGTACTTC.